The 5 T cell receptor beta chains in this list originate from one sample, sequenced in a study of cytotoxic CD8 clonotypes in ibrutinib-treated CLL. Assay: immunoSEQ multiplex PCR; the TCRdb copy retains only in-frame clones and omits some. The repertoire consists of 30,000 to 50,000 clones, with around 63% occurring once and the leading ten covering 6% to 8%. This specimen was PBMCs, taken at disease progression, from a patient treated with ibrutinib. Every receptor here comes from a human donor with chronic lymphocytic leukemia.

J is TRBJ2-3 and V is TRBV9; D perhaps matches TRBD1 (5 bases). CDR1 and CDR2 (germline): SGDLS, YYNGEE. The CDR3 runs 17 residues. Trimming stripped 4 bases from V and 3 bases from J, with 21 bases between. This CDR3 is CASSFEGVRGRTDTQYF. DNA of the CDR3: TGTGCCAGCAGCTTCGAAGGGGTCCGAGGAAGAACAGATACGCAGTATTTT.

The chain has TRBV19 and TRBJ2-7; TRBD2 matches at 12 bases. The CDR3 length is 14 residues. V shed 6 bases and J 6 bases; nucleotides not matched to a gene: 6. Germline V gives CDR1 LNHDA, CDR2 SQIVND (reference sequence). The chain's CDR3 is CASSPSGRAFEQYF. The CDR3 bases are TGTGCCAGTAGCCCTAGCGGGAGGGCCTTCGAGCAGTACTTC.

The chain links TRBV27 to TRBJ2-7; D unresolved. In germline, CDR1 is MNHEY, CDR2 SMNVEV (reference sequence). CDR3 length equals 13 residues. Deletions cut 6 bases from V and 5 bases from J, with 14 bases between. The CDR3 region is CASSLTGIDEQYF. CDR3 DNA sequence: TGTGCCAGCAGCCTTACCGGAATAGACGAGCAGTACTTC.

The chain is built from TRBV28 and TRBJ1-2; D is possibly TRBD1 (6 bases). Germline V gene sequence: CDR1 MDHEN, CDR2 SYDVKM. The CDR3 is 13 residues long. Trimming shortened V by 10 bases and J by 4 bases, and 16 bases separated the two germline ends. CDR3 nucleotides: TGTGCCACCCATAAGGGGGGCCTCTATGGCTACACCTTC. It specifies CATHKGGLYGYTF.

This chain joins TRBV2 and TRBJ2-4, with unresolved D. The CDR3 consists of 13 residues. The germline CDR1 and CDR2 sequences are SNHLY and FYNNEI. The ends were cut back, 7 bases at V and 0 bases at J, with 7 bases in the middle. Here the CDR3 reads CASNYLAKNIQYF. For the CDR3, the DNA is TGTGCCAGCAACTATCTAGCCAAAAACATTCAGTACTTC.